Listed below are T cell receptor beta chains from one sample, sequenced in a study of T cell repertoires in cytomegalovirus infection. TCRdb used MiXCR to reprocess the reads, holding one entry per CDR3 protein. The repertoire holds approximately 750,000 distinct CDR3 sequences, with about a third as singletons. The sample consisted of PBMCs. Receptor source: a human donor in good health (CMV status not recorded). Some clones in this sample may be carry-over from other donors' samples. Each CDR3 is given with its conserved first and last residue. The order of the fields is CDR3 DNA, CDR3 protein, clone size, J gene, CDR3 length, D gene, V gene. D genes are given only for firm matches. Expanded clones are given a class, and other clones once, few, many or no size at all.

DNA: TGTGCCAGCAGTCAACGGGATTACGTTGAAGCTTTCTTT
CDR3: CASSQRDYVEAFF
size: few
J: TRBJ1-1
length: 13
D: .
V: TRBV3-1

DNA: TGCAGCGTTGACGGGACTGACGAAGAAGTAGCCAAAAACATTCAGTACTTC
CDR3: CSVDGTDEEVAKNIQYF
size: .
J: TRBJ2-4
length: 17
D: .
V: TRBV29-1

DNA: TGTGCCAGCAGTTTAGCGGGTCTGGGAATAAACACTGAAGCTTTCTTT
CDR3: CASSLAGLGINTEAFF
size: .
J: TRBJ1-1
length: 16
D: .
V: TRBV12-3/TRBV12-4

DNA: TGTTCCAGCAGCCAACGGATTGGACAGCCCCAGCATTTT
CDR3: CSSSQRIGQPQHF
size: .
J: TRBJ1-5
length: 13
D: .
V: TRBV4-2

DNA: TGTGCCAGCAGCTTAGCGCTCCCAGGTACTGAAGCTTTCTTT
CDR3: CASSLALPGTEAFF
size: many
J: TRBJ1-1
length: 14
D: .
V: TRBV7-2

DNA: TGCAGTGCTGGGGAGAGCGGGAGAGGTGAGCAGTTCTTC
CDR3: CSAGESGRGEQFF
size: .
J: TRBJ2-1
length: 13
D: TRBD2
V: TRBV20-1

DNA: TGTGCCAGCAGGTTGCGATGGGTCGGGACACCCTCGGGAGGCTACACCTTC
CDR3: CASRLRWVGTPSGGYTF
size: few
J: TRBJ1-2
length: 17
D: .
V: TRBV28

DNA: TGTGCCACAAGCCCGTCGGGGTGGACTGAAGCTTTCTTT
CDR3: CATSPSGWTEAFF
size: .
J: TRBJ1-1
length: 13
D: .
V: TRBV15

DNA: TGTGCCAGCAGTCCCGGACAGGTCTCCTACGAGCAGTACTTC
CDR3: CASSPGQVSYEQYF
size: many
J: TRBJ2-7
length: 14
D: TRBD1
V: TRBV6-1

DNA: TGTGCCAGTAGTATAAATCCACGGAACACTGAAGCTTTCTTT
CDR3: CASSINPRNTEAFF
size: .
J: TRBJ1-1
length: 14
D: .
V: TRBV19

DNA: TGCAGTGCTAGGGTACGGTTGGTGAACACTGAAGCTTTCTTT
CDR3: CSARVRLVNTEAFF
size: .
J: TRBJ1-1
length: 14
D: .
V: TRBV20-1

DNA: TGTGCCAGCAGTTTACGCACGCAGGGGACTCGCGAGCAGTACTTC
CDR3: CASSLRTQGTREQYF
size: few
J: TRBJ2-7
length: 15
D: .
V: TRBV28

DNA: TGCGCCAGCAGCGCGGGAAATTCCGGCGGGAGGAGCTCCTACAATGAGCAGTTCTTC
CDR3: CASSAGNSGGRSSYNEQFF
size: .
J: TRBJ2-1
length: 19
D: TRBD2
V: TRBV5-1

DNA: TGTGCCAGCAGCTTAACGGCGGGACAGGGTAGCGATGAGCAGTTCTTC
CDR3: CASSLTAGQGSDEQFF
size: few
J: TRBJ2-1
length: 16
D: TRBD1
V: TRBV7-3

DNA: TGCAGTGCTAGCGGGGACAGCCAAGAGACCCAGTACTTC
CDR3: CSASGDSQETQYF
size: few
J: TRBJ2-5
length: 13
D: TRBD1
V: TRBV20-1

DNA: TGTGCCAGCAGCTTAACGGGGACAGCTGCCGGATCACCCCTCCACTTT
CDR3: CASSLTGTAAGSPLHF
size: .
J: TRBJ1-6
length: 16
D: TRBD1
V: TRBV7-6

DNA: TGTGCCAGCAGCTTGGGGCAGGGGGCTGAAGCTTTCTTT
CDR3: CASSLGQGAEAFF
size: many
J: TRBJ1-1
length: 13
D: TRBD1
V: TRBV12-3/TRBV12-4

DNA: TGTGCCAGCAGTCCCCTGGGACAGGGGTACGGCACTGAAGCTTTCTTT
CDR3: CASSPLGQGYGTEAFF
size: .
J: TRBJ1-1
length: 16
D: TRBD1
V: TRBV27

DNA: TGTGCCAGCAGCTTAACCCACTATACTCGGACAGGGGGCGAGTGGGAAGCTTTCTTT
CDR3: CASSLTHYTRTGGEWEAFF
size: .
J: TRBJ1-1
length: 19
D: TRBD1
V: TRBV7-2

DNA: TGTGCCAGCAGCCCAGGGGGCCTAGGGGGCACAGATACGCAGTATTTT
CDR3: CASSPGGLGGTDTQYF
size: few
J: TRBJ2-3
length: 16
D: TRBD1
V: TRBV7-2

DNA: TGTGCCAGCAGCTCCGGACTAGCGGGGGTCTCCTACGAGCAGTACTTC
CDR3: CASSSGLAGVSYEQYF
size: few
J: TRBJ2-7
length: 16
D: TRBD2
V: TRBV7-9

DNA: TGTGCCAGCAGCCCATCGGGTCGGGAGCTGTTTTTT
CDR3: CASSPSGRELFF
size: many
J: TRBJ2-2
length: 12
D: .
V: TRBV11-1

DNA: TGTGCCAGCAGCTTATTGAGGAATGAGCAGTTCTTC
CDR3: CASSLLRNEQFF
size: many
J: TRBJ2-1
length: 12
D: .
V: TRBV7-6

DNA: TGTGCCAGCAGAGACGACAGCGACGGAGACTATGGCTACACCTTC
CDR3: CASRDDSDGDYGYTF
size: .
J: TRBJ1-2
length: 15
D: .
V: TRBV6-5

DNA: TGTGCCAGCAGGCCTCTAGCGGCTAACACCGGGGAGCTGTTTTTT
CDR3: CASRPLAANTGELFF
size: .
J: TRBJ2-2
length: 15
D: TRBD2
V: TRBV28

DNA: TGTGCCAGCATGGGTTTGGCGAACACTGAAGCTTTCTTT
CDR3: CASMGLANTEAFF
size: few
J: TRBJ1-1
length: 13
D: .
V: TRBV28

DNA: TGTGCCAGCAGTTTAAGGGGGGTCTTCACCGGGGAGCTGTTTTTT
CDR3: CASSLRGVFTGELFF
size: .
J: TRBJ2-2
length: 15
D: .
V: TRBV28

DNA: TGTGCCATCAGTGAGCCGGGAAGAGGACAGGGCCAAGGCAATCAGCCCCAGCATTTT
CDR3: CAISEPGRGQGQGNQPQHF
size: few
J: TRBJ1-5
length: 19
D: TRBD1
V: TRBV10-3

DNA: TGTGCCAGCAGCCCCCTTGACAGGGGGGATCAGCCCCAGCATTTT
CDR3: CASSPLDRGDQPQHF
size: .
J: TRBJ1-5
length: 15
D: TRBD1
V: TRBV7-2

DNA: TGTGCCAGCAGTGGACGGGACAGGGGGAGAGATCAGCATTTT
CDR3: CASSGRDRGRDQHF
size: many
J: TRBJ1-5
length: 14
D: TRBD1
V: TRBV28

DNA: TGTGCCAGCAGTTTATCCGGGGGGCGCGTTCAGCCCCAGCATTTT
CDR3: CASSLSGGRVQPQHF
size: few
J: TRBJ1-5
length: 15
D: .
V: TRBV27

DNA: TGCGCCAGCAGCCAAGATACGGGGGAAGGTCAGCCCCAGCATTTT
CDR3: CASSQDTGEGQPQHF
size: .
J: TRBJ1-5
length: 15
D: .
V: TRBV4-1

DNA: TGTGCCAGCAGCTTAGTCAGGACTATGAACACCGGGGAGCTGTTTTTT
CDR3: CASSLVRTMNTGELFF
size: few
J: TRBJ2-2
length: 16
D: .
V: TRBV7-6

DNA: TGCAGCGTTGAAACTCGGGGGCAGGGCACCGGGGAGCTGTTTTTT
CDR3: CSVETRGQGTGELFF
size: .
J: TRBJ2-2
length: 15
D: .
V: TRBV29-1

DNA: TGTGCCAGTAGTATGGGGGCCTTAACCTACGAGCAGTACTTC
CDR3: CASSMGALTYEQYF
size: .
J: TRBJ2-7
length: 14
D: .
V: TRBV19

DNA: TGTGCCAGCACTCGGACTGTTGGAAACACCATATATTTT
CDR3: CASTRTVGNTIYF
size: few
J: TRBJ1-3
length: 13
D: .
V: TRBV28

DNA: TGTGCCAGCAGCTTCAGCGGTGCTAACTATGGCTACACCTTC
CDR3: CASSFSGANYGYTF
size: .
J: TRBJ1-2
length: 14
D: .
V: TRBV11-2

DNA: TGTGCCAGCAGAACCACAGGGGGCTCTGGAAACACCATATATTTT
CDR3: CASRTTGGSGNTIYF
size: .
J: TRBJ1-3
length: 15
D: TRBD1
V: TRBV11-2

DNA: TGTGCCAGCAGCTTAGCCCGGGCAGGGAACCTTTACAATGAGCAGTTCTTC
CDR3: CASSLARAGNLYNEQFF
size: .
J: TRBJ2-1
length: 17
D: .
V: TRBV11-2

DNA: TGTGCCAGCAGGACAGGGGCCGGTGAGCAGTTCTTC
CDR3: CASRTGAGEQFF
size: .
J: TRBJ2-1
length: 12
D: TRBD1
V: TRBV27

DNA: TGTGCCAGGAGCGAGGGACAAGGCTCCTACGAGCAGTACTTC
CDR3: CARSEGQGSYEQYF
size: .
J: TRBJ2-7
length: 14
D: .
V: TRBV2

DNA: TGTGCCAGTACCACAACCACGAACACTGAAGCTTTCTTT
CDR3: CASTTTTNTEAFF
size: .
J: TRBJ1-1
length: 13
D: .
V: TRBV19

DNA: TGTGCTAGCAGCGTCTCAGGGGCCAAAGAGACCCAGTACTTC
CDR3: CASSVSGAKETQYF
size: .
J: TRBJ2-5
length: 14
D: .
V: TRBV7-7

DNA: TGTGCTAGCCTGGGAATCACCGGGGAGCTGTTTTTT
CDR3: CASLGITGELFF
size: few
J: TRBJ2-2
length: 12
D: .
V: TRBV7-7

DNA: TGTGCCAGCAGTCCCACCCCGACAGGGGTATTGGGTCAGCCCCAGCATTTT
CDR3: CASSPTPTGVLGQPQHF
size: .
J: TRBJ1-5
length: 17
D: TRBD1
V: TRBV28

DNA: TGTGCCAGCAGCCAAGGAGGTCAGCCCCAGCATTTT
CDR3: CASSQGGQPQHF
size: many
J: TRBJ1-5
length: 12
D: .
V: TRBV3-1

DNA: TGTGCCAGCAGCTTTCCAGGGGGCGGATCCGGGGAGCTGTTTTTT
CDR3: CASSFPGGGSGELFF
size: .
J: TRBJ2-2
length: 15
D: TRBD1
V: TRBV7-9

DNA: TGTGCCAGCAGCTCGGGGACAGGGGTGGGTCAGCCCCAGCATTTT
CDR3: CASSSGTGVGQPQHF
size: .
J: TRBJ1-5
length: 15
D: TRBD1
V: TRBV12-3/TRBV12-4

DNA: TGCGCCAGCAGCCCCCAATTCGTTGCGGAGCAGTACTTC
CDR3: CASSPQFVAEQYF
size: many
J: TRBJ2-7
length: 13
D: .
V: TRBV4-1

DNA: TGTGCCAGCAGTTTAAAAGCGTCCGTGACGTACCCTTACGAGCAGTACTTC
CDR3: CASSLKASVTYPYEQYF
size: .
J: TRBJ2-7
length: 17
D: .
V: TRBV12-3/TRBV12-4

DNA: TGTGCCAGCCGTCACGGATCGAACACCGGGGAGCTGTTTTTT
CDR3: CASRHGSNTGELFF
size: .
J: TRBJ2-2
length: 14
D: .
V: TRBV6-1

DNA: TGTGCCAGCAGCTTGGCCCTTAGAACCTACAATGAGCAGTTCTTC
CDR3: CASSLALRTYNEQFF
size: .
J: TRBJ2-1
length: 15
D: .
V: TRBV5-3

DNA: TGCAGTGCTAGTCCCATAGGGGTATCCTACGAGCAGTACTTC
CDR3: CSASPIGVSYEQYF
size: .
J: TRBJ2-7
length: 14
D: .
V: TRBV20-1

DNA: TGCGCCAGCAGCCAAGATACCGGGGCAGGGGTGAGCGTGCCCTACGAGCAGTACTTC
CDR3: CASSQDTGAGVSVPYEQYF
size: .
J: TRBJ2-7
length: 19
D: .
V: TRBV4-1

DNA: TGTGCCACCCGGACTAGCCCGGGGCTCAATGAGCAGTTCTTC
CDR3: CATRTSPGLNEQFF
size: .
J: TRBJ2-1
length: 14
D: TRBD2
V: TRBV15